These T cell receptor beta chains were read from a single sample in a study of siplizumab effects on memory and regulatory T cells. TCRdb's copy holds only in-frame clones and misses some; the assay was immunoSEQ multiplex PCR. Altogether more than 95,000 clones are present, around 93% being singletons, with the ten largest covering about 0.32%. The sequenced material came from CD4+ T cells sorted from blood. The receptors were gathered from a human donor in good health. Each CDR3 is given without its conserved first and last residue. Size tells how often a clone was seen (once, few, many) or the class of an expanded clone, and some rows leave it out.

clone_size j_call v_call cdr3_aa
- TRBJ2-5 TRBV11-2 ASSLVGQQETQY
- TRBJ2-1 TRBV29-1 TILPQSDNEQF
- TRBJ2-1 TRBV6-1 ASSELSVRYNEQF
- TRBJ1-5 TRBV18 ASSPTGSWDQPQH
- TRBJ2-1 TRBV6-1 ASSERSGGGNEQF
- TRBJ2-7 TRBV5-4 ASSPTGAYEQY
- TRBJ1-5 TRBV27 ASSLGSLNQPQH
- TRBJ1-1 TRBV19 ASSLEAAEAF
once TRBJ2-5 TRBV7-3 ASSFGTARTETQY
- TRBJ2-7 TRBV6-5 ASRLAGVLNEQY
- TRBJ1-2 TRBV5-1 ASSSLPGQGYGYT
- TRBJ2-1 TRBV6-5 ASSRTSGSYYEQF
- TRBJ1-1 TRBV19 ASTSGGLGTEAF
- TRBJ2-5 TRBV29-1 SASGETQY
- TRBJ2-5 TRBV18 ASSRQETQY
- TRBJ2-3 TRBV5-1 ASSSDRGQY
- TRBJ2-3 TRBV11-2 ASSPGGAGGWADTQY
- TRBJ1-6 TRBV11-2 ASSPTGQNSPLH
- TRBJ2-3 TRBV9 ASSVVPGGTDTQY
- TRBJ2-7 TRBV6-1 ASSFTGTGGYEQY
- TRBJ1-4 TRBV7-8 ASSQQGRSEKLF
- TRBJ2-2 TRBV4-1 ASSPLTNTGELF